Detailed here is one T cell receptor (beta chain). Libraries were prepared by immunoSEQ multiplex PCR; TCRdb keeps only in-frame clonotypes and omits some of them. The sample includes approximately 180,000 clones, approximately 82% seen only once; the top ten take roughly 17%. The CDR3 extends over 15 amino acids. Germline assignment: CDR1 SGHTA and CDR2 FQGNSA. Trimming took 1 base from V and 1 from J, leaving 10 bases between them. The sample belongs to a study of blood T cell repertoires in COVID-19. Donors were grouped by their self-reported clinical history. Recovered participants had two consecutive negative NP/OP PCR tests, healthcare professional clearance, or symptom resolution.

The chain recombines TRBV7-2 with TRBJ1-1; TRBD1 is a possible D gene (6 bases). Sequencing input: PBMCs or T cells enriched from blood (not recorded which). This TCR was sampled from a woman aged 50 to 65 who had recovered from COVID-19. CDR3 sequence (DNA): TGTGCCAGCAGCTTAGTAAGGGGGACGAACACTGAAGCTTTCTTT. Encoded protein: CASSLVRGTNTEAFF.